These 8 T cell receptor beta chains were all obtained from the same sample, sequenced in a study of T cells expressing NK-cell markers. TCRdb reprocessed the 5' RACE reads and reports one entry per CDR3 protein, with no DNA. Across 150,000 or so distinct CDR3 sequences, the top ten clones capture around a third of the sample. The sample consisted of blood T cells: a sorted CD56 or NKG2C T cell subset, CD4+ or CD8+ T cells, or bulk PBMC T cells (not recorded which). The receptors were sampled from a woman aged 50 to 65 in good health.

This chain's CDR3 is CASSSDPTQYF. This rearrangement joins TRBV11-2 to TRBJ2-5. The CDR3 contains 11 residues. Looked up from germline, CDR1 is SGHAT and CDR2 is FQNNGV. The complete variable domain, with remaining parts taken from reference TRBV11-2 and TRBJ2-5, reads EAGVAQSPRYKIIEKRQSVAFWCNPISGHATLYWYQQILGQGPKLLIQFQNNGVVDDSQLPKDRFSAERLKGVDSTLKIQPAKLEDSAVYLCASSSDPTQYFGPGTRLLVL.

The chain employs TRBV20-1 and TRBJ2-1; TCRdb's assignment of TRBD2 cannot be checked, as there is no DNA. Looked up from germline, CDR1 is DFQATT and CDR2 is SNEGSKA (reference sequence). This CDR3 spans 14 amino acids. The CDR3 spells CSAHSGGGYNEQFF.

This chain uses TRBV10-3 with TRBJ1-3. The germline CDR1 and CDR2 sequences are ENHRY and SYGVKD. The CDR3 consists of 12 residues. The CDR3 sequence is CAIRPLGNTIYF.

The chain combines TRBV27 with TRBJ2-6; TCRdb reports TRBD2, a call that lacks DNA to check it against. The CDR3 consists of 15 residues. Germline V lookup: CDR1 MNHEY, CDR2 SMNVEV (reference sequence). CDR3 sequence reads: CASSWGGAGANVLTF. Drawing the rest from reference TRBV27 and TRBJ2-6, the complete variable domain is EAQVTQNPRYLITVTGKKLTVTCSQNMNHEYMSWYRQDPGLGLRQIYYSMNVEVTDKGDVPEGYKVSRKEKRNFPLILESPSPNQTSLYFCASSWGGAGANVLTFGAGSRLTVL.

This rearrangement joins TRBV7-9 to TRBJ2-1; the TCRdb call, TRBD1, lacks DNA for checking. Germline lookup yields CDR1 SEHNR and CDR2 FQNEAQ (reference sequence). The length of the CDR3 is 15 residues. This CDR3 reads CASSQGRQSGNEQFF.

This chain joins TRBV12-3 or TRBV12-4 and TRBJ1-5; TCRdb gives TRBD1 as the D gene, but with no DNA this cannot be confirmed. The CDR3 extends over 15 amino acids. The CDR3 spells CASSFGGDSNQPQHF.

The J gene is TRBJ2-1, the V gene TRBV5-5; TCRdb's D call of TRBD2 is untestable without DNA. CDR1 and CDR2 (germline): SGHKS, YYEKEE (reference sequence). The length of the CDR3 is 15 residues. CDR3: CASSLVAGGSDEQFF.

The chain employs TRBV11-2 and TRBJ1-2; TCRdb's D call of TRBD1 is untestable without DNA. The CDR3 is 16 residues long. CDR1 and CDR2 (germline): SGHAT, FQNNGV. The CDR3 region is CASSPPRGQIDYGYTF.